A selection of T cell receptor beta chains follows, all from one sample in a study of T-cell memory formation after mild COVID-19. TCRdb analysed the 5' RACE reads with MiXCR anew, one entry per CDR3 protein. The sample has 300,000 to 350,000 distinct CDR3 sequences; over 11% are singletons. Sequenced: PBMCs or a T cell subset sorted from them (not recorded which). These receptors were obtained from a man aged 18 to 29 who had mild COVID-19 (a few samples of this study predate the infection). Cell type and time point are not known. Each CDR3 is given with its conserved first and last residue. D genes are given only for firm matches. The listing skips clone size in some rows; elsewhere it reads once, few, many or a size class.

j_call	clone_size	v_call	d_call	cdr3_nt	cdr3_aa
TRBJ2-4	few	TRBV5-1	NA	TGCGCCAGCAGCCAGGACCTACAGACAAACATTCAGTACTTC	CASSQDLQTNIQYF
TRBJ1-1	few	TRBV7-9	TRBD1	TGTGCCAGCAGCTCGAACAGGGGTGGTGGCACTGAAGCTTTCTTT	CASSSNRGGGTEAFF
TRBJ1-5	NA	TRBV3-1	NA	TGTGCCAGCAGCCAGGGATACGATCAGCCCCAGCATTTT	CASSQGYDQPQHF
TRBJ1-5	NA	TRBV12-3/TRBV12-4	NA	TGTGCCAGCAATGATGGCAGCTATCAGCCCCAGCATTTT	CASNDGSYQPQHF
TRBJ2-1	many	TRBV12-3/TRBV12-4	NA	TGTGCCAGCAGTTTTTATGAGCAGTTCTTC	CASSFYEQFF
TRBJ2-1	many	TRBV7-6	TRBD2	TGTGCCAGCCGCCCTAGCGGGGGGGCCAATGAGCAGTTCTTC	CASRPSGGANEQFF
TRBJ2-2	NA	TRBV21-1	NA	TGTGCCAGCAGCAAAGAGGGGGTGAGAACCGGGGAGCTGTTTTTT	CASSKEGVRTGELFF
TRBJ1-2	NA	TRBV29-1	NA	TGCAGCGTTGAAGAGAGCGCCCGGGACTATGGCTACACCTTC	CSVEESARDYGYTF
TRBJ2-3	many	TRBV12-3/TRBV12-4	NA	TGTGCCAGCAGTTTAAGGTCAGATACGCAGTATTTT	CASSLRSDTQYF
TRBJ1-2	few	TRBV4-1	NA	TGCGCCAGCAGCCAAGAACTTTCGGAGGGGCCCAATGGCTACACCTTC	CASSQELSEGPNGYTF
TRBJ2-7	few	TRBV15	TRBD1	TGTGCCACCTCCGGGACAGTAACCTACGAGCAGTACTTC	CATSGTVTYEQYF
TRBJ2-3	few	TRBV19	NA	TGTGCCAGTAGTATGGAAGGGGCAGATACGCAGTATTTT	CASSMEGADTQYF
TRBJ1-1	few	TRBV4-3	NA	TGCGCCAGCAGCCAAGGTTTAGGTCACGCCGCGGCTTTCTTT	CASSQGLGHAAAFF
TRBJ2-3	NA	TRBV18	NA	TGTGCCAGCTCACTCCTACAGGACAGCTTAGCCACAGATACGCAGTATTTT	CASSLLQDSLATDTQYF
TRBJ2-7	NA	TRBV6-2/TRBV6-3	NA	TGTGCCAGCAGTTTACCCGGACAGTACCTCTACGAGCAGTACTTC	CASSLPGQYLYEQYF
TRBJ2-5	few	TRBV7-2	TRBD2	TGTGCCAGCAACCTTAGCGGGGGGGGTTGGAACCAAGAGACCCAGTACTTC	CASNLSGGGWNQETQYF
TRBJ2-5	many	TRBV18	NA	TGTGCCAGCTCACCAGACGGGCAAGAGACCCAGTACTTC	CASSPDGQETQYF
TRBJ1-2	few	TRBV6-5	TRBD1	TGTGCCAGCGGCTTACAGGGGCCTCTAAGGAATGGCTACACCTTC	CASGLQGPLRNGYTF
TRBJ1-4	few	TRBV7-9	NA	TGTGCCAGCAGCACCCGGCTGTCAACTAATGAAAAACTGTTTTTT	CASSTRLSTNEKLFF
TRBJ2-1	NA	TRBV5-1	NA	TGCGCCAGCAGCTATAAAGGAGACCACAATGAGCAGTTCTTC	CASSYKGDHNEQFF
TRBJ2-7	few	TRBV12-3/TRBV12-4	NA	TGTGCCAGCAGTACGGACCTCGGGCGCGAGCAGTACTTC	CASSTDLGREQYF
TRBJ2-1	NA	TRBV7-2	NA	TGTGCCAGCAGCTTACCACGCCGTCCAGGCGATGAGCAGTTCTTC	CASSLPRRPGDEQFF
TRBJ2-1	few	TRBV4-3	NA	TGCGCCAGCAAGGATATGGAGGGATTCGGTGAGCAGTTCTTC	CASKDMEGFGEQFF
TRBJ1-2	NA	TRBV12-3/TRBV12-4	TRBD1	TGTGCCAGCAGACCTACGACAGGGGTTTCTAATGGCTACACCTTC	CASRPTTGVSNGYTF
TRBJ1-1	many	TRBV5-1	NA	TGCGCCAGCAGCCCCCCGGCAGGGTACTTGAACACTGAAGCTTTCTTT	CASSPPAGYLNTEAFF
TRBJ2-5	NA	TRBV7-8	TRBD1	TGTGCCAGCAGCTTAGAGGCCGTGGGGACAGGGGGATGGGAGCAAGAGACCCAGTACTTC	CASSLEAVGTGGWEQETQYF
TRBJ1-2	NA	TRBV5-1	NA	TGCGCCAGCAGCTTGGAAATGGGGGTTCGAGGTGGCTACACCTTC	CASSLEMGVRGGYTF
TRBJ1-2	few	TRBV7-2	TRBD1	TGTGCCAGCAGCACAGGACAGGGAGATGGCTACACCTTC	CASSTGQGDGYTF
TRBJ1-6	NA	TRBV7-2	NA	TGTGCCAGCAGCTCTCCCCCCGGTGGCCGGGGGTCACCCCTCCACTTT	CASSSPPGGRGSPLHF
TRBJ2-3	few	TRBV5-1	NA	TGCGCCAGCAGCTTGGAACAGACTAGCACAGATACGCAGTATTTT	CASSLEQTSTDTQYF
TRBJ2-1	NA	TRBV5-1	TRBD1	TGCGCCAGCAGCTTCCGATTCGGGACAGCCTACAATGAGCAGTTCTTC	CASSFRFGTAYNEQFF
TRBJ2-5	NA	TRBV5-1	TRBD2	TGCGCCAGCAGCTTCTCTGGCGCGGGGGGGCGGGAGACCCAGTACTTC	CASSFSGAGGRETQYF
TRBJ2-2	NA	TRBV5-6	NA	TGTGCCAGCAGCTTGGTCAGGACCGGGGAGCTGTTTTTT	CASSLVRTGELFF
TRBJ2-5	NA	TRBV7-9	NA	TGTGCCGGCAGCTGGGGACACGATCAAGAGACCCAGTACTTC	CAGSWGHDQETQYF
TRBJ1-5	many	TRBV18	NA	TGTGCCAGCTCACCTACGGACAGATATCAGCCCCAGCATTTT	CASSPTDRYQPQHF
TRBJ2-4	NA	TRBV29-1	NA	TGCAGCGTTACATTAGCCAAAAACATTCAGTACTTC	CSVTLAKNIQYF
TRBJ1-3	NA	TRBV7-2	NA	TGTGCCAGCAGCCTCCAGGGTCACCCCTCTGGAAACACCATATATTTT	CASSLQGHPSGNTIYF
TRBJ2-1	few	TRBV4-3	NA	TGCGCCAGCAGCCATCCCACCCACCCAACGCAACCTGGGGATGAGCAGTTCTTC	CASSHPTHPTQPGDEQFF
TRBJ1-5	few	TRBV9	NA	TGTGCCAGCTCAGACGGCGACAATCAGCCCCAGCATTTT	CASSDGDNQPQHF
TRBJ2-1	NA	TRBV9	NA	TGTGCCAGCAGCCCCTCGGGCAGCTCCTACAATGAGCAGTTCTTC	CASSPSGSSYNEQFF
TRBJ2-5	NA	TRBV5-1	NA	TGCGCCAGCAGCTGGACAGCCTGGGAGACCCAGTACTTC	CASSWTAWETQYF
TRBJ2-3	many	TRBV20-1	NA	TGCAGTGCTAGGGCGGACTATAGTTTTGCAGATACGCAGTATTTT	CSARADYSFADTQYF
TRBJ2-7	few	TRBV5-6	NA	TGTGCCAGCAGCTTGGTTGGCAGGGGCAGATACGAGCAGTACTTC	CASSLVGRGRYEQYF
TRBJ2-1	few	TRBV11-1	NA	TGTGCCAGCAGCTTAGCCCCAGGGGAGTACAATGAGCAGTTCTTC	CASSLAPGEYNEQFF
TRBJ1-2	many	TRBV2	NA	TGTGCCAGCAGTGTAACGGAACTAGATGGCTACACCTTC	CASSVTELDGYTF
TRBJ2-2	few	TRBV4-1	NA	TGCGCCAGCAGCCAAGACCCTAACGCCGGGGAGCTGTTTTTT	CASSQDPNAGELFF
TRBJ2-4	few	TRBV4-3	NA	TGCGCCAGCAGCCAAGAAGGGGGTACTAGAAACATTCAGTACTTC	CASSQEGGTRNIQYF
TRBJ1-2	few	TRBV5-1	NA	TGCGCCAGCAGCTTCCTAGGTGGGGATGGCTACACCTTC	CASSFLGGDGYTF
TRBJ2-2	NA	TRBV28	NA	TGTGCCAGCAGGGGACATGATCCGTCGGGCACCGTGGAGCTGTTTTTT	CASRGHDPSGTVELFF
TRBJ2-2	NA	TRBV6-2/TRBV6-3	NA	TGTGCCAGCAGTTACGGCACCGAGCTGTTTTTT	CASSYGTELFF
TRBJ1-4	NA	TRBV7-8	NA	TGTGCCAGCAGCCCTAGGGGGGGTGGAAAACTGTTTTTT	CASSPRGGGKLFF
TRBJ2-2	few	TRBV29-1	TRBD1	TGCAGCGTTGAACAGGGGGTGGCCGGGGAGCTGTTTTTT	CSVEQGVAGELFF
TRBJ2-7	NA	TRBV20-1	NA	TGCAGTGCCACAACAGATTCCTACGAGCAGTACTTC	CSATTDSYEQYF
TRBJ1-1	NA	TRBV30	NA	TGTGCCTGGAGTGCCCAGACCCCGAACACTGAAGCTTTCTTT	CAWSAQTPNTEAFF